These 5 T cell receptor beta chains were sequenced from one sample in a study of CD8+ T cells in alopecia areata (dated by TCRdb to 2017 to 2018). The library relied on the immunoSEQ multiplex PCR assay. To provide template for TCR sequencing, every sample had RNA extracted and reverse transcribed into cDNA. TCRdb limited this immuneACCESS table to in-frame rearrangements with V and J called. A share of clones is missing; checked studies link under half to unresolved V genes, and the rest is unexplained. Within this sample are under 150,000 clones, with about 50% of them counted one time only. Jointly, the top ten make up about 10% of the sample. Specimen: NKG2D-low CD8+ T cells sorted from blood. This specimen's cell subset or site label, per the study, means: sorted CD8+ NKG2D-low blood T cells. Source of these receptors: a human donor with alopecia areata.

The chain uses TRBV7-6 and TRBJ2-7; 9 nucleotides agree with TRBD1. The CDR3 has 16 residues. The germline CDR1 and CDR2 sequences are SGHVS and FNYEAQ. Trimming at V came to 1 base and at J to 2 bases, leaving 6 bases not matched to a gene. CDR3 nucleotide sequence: TGTGCCAGCAGCTTAGACCCGGGACAGGGAACCTACGAGCAGTACTTC. It specifies CASSLDPGQGTYEQYF.

This clone was counted only a few times. This chain connects TRBV29-1 to TRBJ2-1, with D possibly being TRBD1 (6 bases). The CDR3 has 12 amino acids. V lost 6 bases to trimming and J lost 8 bases, with 14 bases between them. Germline V gives CDR1 SQVTM, CDR2 ANQGSEA. This CDR3 reads CSVGTGYYEQFF. The CDR3 DNA reads TGCAGCGTGGGCACAGGGTACTATGAGCAGTTCTTC.

In DNA, the CDR3 is TGTGCCTGGAGTCGGTGGTCCGGGGAGCTGTTTTTT. Its protein is CAWSRWSGELFF. J is TRBJ2-2 and V is TRBV30; D not certain. Germline lookup yields CDR1 GTSNPN and CDR2 SVGIG (reference sequence). V lost 2 bases, J lost 6 bases, and 7 bases lay in between. The CDR3 is 12 amino acids.

The chain links TRBV29-1 to TRBJ2-7; TRBD1 matches at 7 bases. The CDR3 totals 13 residues. Germline loops: CDR1 SQVTM, CDR2 ANQGSEA. The trim removed 6 bases at V and 0 bases at J, leaving 5 bases unmatched. CDR3 residues: CSVNRQGSYEQYF. In DNA form, the CDR3 reads TGCAGCGTGAACCGACAGGGCTCCTACGAGCAGTACTTC.

This clone was observed a few times. The V and J genes are TRBV29-1 and TRBJ2-7; TRBD1 aligns across 8 bases. Per the germline V gene, CDR1 is SQVTM and CDR2 is ANQGSEA. V was clipped by 7 bases and J by 0 bases; unmatched bases: 5. CDR3 length: 13 residues. The DNA of the CDR3 is TGCAGCGCCCAGGGGGCCCACTCCTACGAGCAGTACTTC. It is translated as CSAQGAHSYEQYF.